This T cell receptor (beta chain) emerged from a study of blood T cell repertoires in COVID-19. Whole-study context: Sources were T cells, B-cell-depleted T cells, or PBMCs; the material itself was cDNA or gDNA.

V lost 4 bases to trimming and J lost 0 bases; unmatched junction nucleotides: 8. Germline values: CDR1 MDHEN, CDR2 SYDVKM. The CDR3 loop spans 16 amino acids. Using immunoSEQ multiplex PCR, the repertoire was profiled, and TCRdb retains in-frame clones only, with some absent. Of about 240,000 clones in the sample, 86% were seen once. The chain joins TRBV28 to TRBJ1-1; 7 bases are shared with TRBD1. The clonotype originates from a man aged 60-69 years with acute or convalescent COVID-19. The material sequenced was peripheral blood. This CDR3 is CASSYQVTGLNTEAFF. Written as DNA, the CDR3 is TGTGCCAGCAGTTATCAGGTGACAGGGTTGAACACTGAAGCTTTCTTT. The full variable domain, rest sourced from reference TRBV28 and TRBJ1-1, is DVKVTQSSRYLVKRTGEKVFLECVQDMDHENMFWYRQDPGLGLRLIYFSYDVKMKEKGDIPEGYSVSREKKERFSLILESASTNQTSMYLCASSYQVTGLNTEAFFGQGTRLTVV.